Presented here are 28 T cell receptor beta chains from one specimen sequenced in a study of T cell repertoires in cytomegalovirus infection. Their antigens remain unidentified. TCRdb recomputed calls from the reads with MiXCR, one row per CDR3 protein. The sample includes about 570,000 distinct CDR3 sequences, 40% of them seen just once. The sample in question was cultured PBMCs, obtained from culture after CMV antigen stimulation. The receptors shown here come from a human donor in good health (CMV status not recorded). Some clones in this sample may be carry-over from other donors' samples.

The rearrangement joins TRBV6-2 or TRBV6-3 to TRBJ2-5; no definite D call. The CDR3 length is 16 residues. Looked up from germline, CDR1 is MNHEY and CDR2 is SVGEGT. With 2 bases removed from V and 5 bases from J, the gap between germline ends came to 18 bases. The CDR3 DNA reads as TGTGCCAGCAGTTACGCTGATTGCCTACCCACGGAGACCCAGTACTTC. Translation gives CASSYADCLPTETQYF.

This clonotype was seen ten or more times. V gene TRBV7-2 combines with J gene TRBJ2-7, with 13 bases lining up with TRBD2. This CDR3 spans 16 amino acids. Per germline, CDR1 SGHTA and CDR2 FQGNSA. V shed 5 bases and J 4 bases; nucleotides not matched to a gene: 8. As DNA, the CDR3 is TGTGCCAGCAGCGTTGGAACTAGCGGGAGGGTTTACGAGCAGTACTTC. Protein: CASSVGTSGRVYEQYF.

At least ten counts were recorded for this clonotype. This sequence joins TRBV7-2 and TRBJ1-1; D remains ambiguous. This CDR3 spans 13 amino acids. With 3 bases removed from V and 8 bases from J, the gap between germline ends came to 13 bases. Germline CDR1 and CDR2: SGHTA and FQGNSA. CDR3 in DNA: TGTGCCAGCAGCTTGCGCAGCGACAACGAAGCTTTCTTT. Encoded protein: CASSLRSDNEAFF.

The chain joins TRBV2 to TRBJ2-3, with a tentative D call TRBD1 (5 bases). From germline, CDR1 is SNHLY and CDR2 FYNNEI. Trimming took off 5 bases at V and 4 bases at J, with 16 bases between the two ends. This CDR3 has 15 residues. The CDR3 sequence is CASSSQGPLADTQYF. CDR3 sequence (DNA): TGTGCCAGCAGTTCCCAGGGTCCCCTCGCAGATACGCAGTATTTT.

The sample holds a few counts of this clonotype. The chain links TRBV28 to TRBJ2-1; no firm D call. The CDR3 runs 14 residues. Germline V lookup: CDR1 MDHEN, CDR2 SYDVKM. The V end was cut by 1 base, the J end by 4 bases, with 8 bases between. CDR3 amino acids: CASSLLSEYNEQFF. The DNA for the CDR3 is TGTGCCAGCAGTTTATTGTCGGAGTACAATGAGCAGTTCTTC.

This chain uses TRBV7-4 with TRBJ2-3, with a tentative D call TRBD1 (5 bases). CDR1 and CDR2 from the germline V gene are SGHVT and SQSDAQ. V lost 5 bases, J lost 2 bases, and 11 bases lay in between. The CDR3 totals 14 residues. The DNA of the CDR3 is TGTGCCAGCAGCCGCGACAGTACCACAGATACGCAGTATTTT. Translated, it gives CASSRDSTTDTQYF.

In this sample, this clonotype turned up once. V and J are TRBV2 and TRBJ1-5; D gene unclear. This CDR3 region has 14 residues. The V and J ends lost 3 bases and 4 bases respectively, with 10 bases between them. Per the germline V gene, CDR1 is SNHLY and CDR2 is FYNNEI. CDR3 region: CASSETMANQPQHF. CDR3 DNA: TGTGCCAGCAGTGAGACAATGGCGAATCAGCCCCAGCATTTT.

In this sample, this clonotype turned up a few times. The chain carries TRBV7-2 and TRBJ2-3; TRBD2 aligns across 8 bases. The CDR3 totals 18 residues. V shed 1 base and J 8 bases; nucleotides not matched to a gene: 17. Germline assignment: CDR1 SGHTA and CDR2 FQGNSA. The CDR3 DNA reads TGTGCCAGCAGCTTAGTAATGAGGGCGGGGGGCCGGTTAGGTACGCAGTATTTT. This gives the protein CASSLVMRAGGRLGTQYF. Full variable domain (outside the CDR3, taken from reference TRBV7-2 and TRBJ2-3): GAGVSQSPSNKVTEKGKDVELRCDPISGHTALYWYRQSLGQGLEFLIYFQGNSAPDKSGLPSDRFSAERTGGSVSTLTIQRTQQEDSAVYLCASSLVMRAGGRLGTQYFGPGTRLTVL.

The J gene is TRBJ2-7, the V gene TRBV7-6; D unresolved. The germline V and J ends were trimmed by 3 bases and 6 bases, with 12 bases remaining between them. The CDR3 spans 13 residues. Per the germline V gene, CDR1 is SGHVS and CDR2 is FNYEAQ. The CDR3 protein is CASSFLSAGEQYF. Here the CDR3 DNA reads TGTGCCAGCAGCTTTCTCTCCGCAGGCGAGCAGTACTTC.

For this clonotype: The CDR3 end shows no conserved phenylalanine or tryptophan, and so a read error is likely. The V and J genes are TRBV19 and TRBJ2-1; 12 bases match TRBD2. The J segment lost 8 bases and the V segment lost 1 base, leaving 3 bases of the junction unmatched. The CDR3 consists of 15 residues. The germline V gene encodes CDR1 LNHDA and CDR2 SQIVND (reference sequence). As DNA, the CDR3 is TGTGCCAGTAGTATAGCTAGCGGGGGGGTCTATGAGCAGTTCATC. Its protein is CASSIASGGVYEQFI.

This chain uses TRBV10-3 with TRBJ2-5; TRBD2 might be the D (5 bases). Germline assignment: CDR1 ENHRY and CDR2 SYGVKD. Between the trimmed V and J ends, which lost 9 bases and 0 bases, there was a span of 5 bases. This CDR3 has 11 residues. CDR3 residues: CAIADQETQYF. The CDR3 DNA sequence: TGTGCCATAGCGGACCAAGAGACCCAGTACTTC.

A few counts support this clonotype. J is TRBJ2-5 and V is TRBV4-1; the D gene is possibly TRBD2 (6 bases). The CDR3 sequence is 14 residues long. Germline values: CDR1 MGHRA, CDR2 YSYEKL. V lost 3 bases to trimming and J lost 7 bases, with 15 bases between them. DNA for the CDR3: TGCGCCAGCAGCCAGCAGGGATCGGGAGCGACCCAGTACTTC. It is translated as CASSQQGSGATQYF.

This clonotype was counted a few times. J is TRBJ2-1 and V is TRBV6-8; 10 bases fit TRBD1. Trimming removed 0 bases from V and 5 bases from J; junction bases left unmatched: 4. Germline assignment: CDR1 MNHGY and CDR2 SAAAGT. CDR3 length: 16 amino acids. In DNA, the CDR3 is TGTGCCAGCAGTTACTCGACAGGGACAGGGGACAATGAGCAGTTCTTC. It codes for CASSYSTGTGDNEQFF.

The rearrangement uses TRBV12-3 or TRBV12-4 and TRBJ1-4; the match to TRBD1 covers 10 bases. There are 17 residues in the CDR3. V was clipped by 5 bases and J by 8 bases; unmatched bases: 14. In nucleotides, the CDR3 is TGTGCCAGCAGTCCGGGACAGGGGATCGTTAGTGGGGAAAAACTGTTTTTT. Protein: CASSPGQGIVSGEKLFF.

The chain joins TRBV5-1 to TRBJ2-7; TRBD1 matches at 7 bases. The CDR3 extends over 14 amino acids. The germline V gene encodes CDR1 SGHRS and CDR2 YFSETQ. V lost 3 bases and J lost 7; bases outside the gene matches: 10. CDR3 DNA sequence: TGCGCCAGCAGCTCCGGAGACAGGGTTGGTGAGCAGTACTTC. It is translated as CASSSGDRVGEQYF.

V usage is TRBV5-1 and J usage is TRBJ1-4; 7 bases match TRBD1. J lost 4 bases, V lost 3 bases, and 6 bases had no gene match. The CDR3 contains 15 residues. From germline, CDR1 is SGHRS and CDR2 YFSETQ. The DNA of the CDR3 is TGCGCCAGCAGCTCGAAGACAGGGCTTAATGAAAAACTGTTTTTT. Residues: CASSSKTGLNEKLFF.

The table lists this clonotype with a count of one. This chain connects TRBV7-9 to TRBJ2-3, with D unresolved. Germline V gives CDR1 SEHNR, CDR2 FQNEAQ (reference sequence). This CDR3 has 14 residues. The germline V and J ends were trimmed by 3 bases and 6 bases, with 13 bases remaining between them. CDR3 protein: CASSLSDALDTQYF. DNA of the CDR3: TGTGCCAGCAGCTTGTCAGACGCACTCGATACGCAGTATTTT.

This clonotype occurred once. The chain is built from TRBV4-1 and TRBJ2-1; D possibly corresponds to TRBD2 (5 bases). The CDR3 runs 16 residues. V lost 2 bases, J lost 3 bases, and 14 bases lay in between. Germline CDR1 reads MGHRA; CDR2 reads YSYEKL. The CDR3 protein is CASSQRSGVGYNEQFF. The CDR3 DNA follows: TGCGCCAGCAGCCAAAGGTCCGGGGTAGGCTACAATGAGCAGTTCTTC.

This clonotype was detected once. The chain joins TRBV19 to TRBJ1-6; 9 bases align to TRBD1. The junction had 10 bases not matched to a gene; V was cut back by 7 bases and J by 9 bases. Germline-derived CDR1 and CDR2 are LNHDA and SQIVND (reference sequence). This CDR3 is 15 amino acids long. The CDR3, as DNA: TGTGCCAGTAACATGGGACAGGGAAGATTTTCACCCCTCCACTTT. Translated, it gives CASNMGQGRFSPLHF.

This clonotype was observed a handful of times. The CDR3 region is CASSGESASGTGELFF. DNA of the CDR3: TGTGCCAGCAGCGGCGAAAGTGCGTCGGGAACCGGGGAGCTGTTTTTT. V gene TRBV7-6 combines with J gene TRBJ2-2, with a possible D match to TRBD2 (5 bases). Germline CDR1 and CDR2: SGHVS and FNYEAQ. Deletions cut 5 bases from V and 5 bases from J, with 18 bases between. The CDR3 sequence is 16 residues long.

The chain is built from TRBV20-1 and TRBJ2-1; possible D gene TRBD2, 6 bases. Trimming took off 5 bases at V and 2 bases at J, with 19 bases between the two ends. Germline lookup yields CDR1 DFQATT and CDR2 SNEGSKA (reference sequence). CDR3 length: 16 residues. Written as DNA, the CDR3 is TGCAGTGCTTTCCTTAGCGGTTCGAAAACCTACAATGAGCAGTTCTTC. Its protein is CSAFLSGSKTYNEQFF.

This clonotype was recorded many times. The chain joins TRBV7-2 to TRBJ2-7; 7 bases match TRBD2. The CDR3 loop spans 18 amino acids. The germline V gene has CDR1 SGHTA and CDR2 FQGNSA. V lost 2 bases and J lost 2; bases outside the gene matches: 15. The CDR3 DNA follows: TGTGCCAGCAGCTTAAGGGTCGAGTTAGCGGGCCCTCCCTACGAGCAGTACTTC. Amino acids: CASSLRVELAGPPYEQYF.

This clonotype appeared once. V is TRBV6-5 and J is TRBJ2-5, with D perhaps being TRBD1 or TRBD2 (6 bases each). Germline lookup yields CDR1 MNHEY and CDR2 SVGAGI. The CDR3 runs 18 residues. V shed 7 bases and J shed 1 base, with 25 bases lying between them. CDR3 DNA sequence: TGTGCCAGCACTGCTAGCTGGGGGGCTCTGAGGACCCAAGAGACCCAGTACTTC. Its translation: CASTASWGALRTQETQYF.

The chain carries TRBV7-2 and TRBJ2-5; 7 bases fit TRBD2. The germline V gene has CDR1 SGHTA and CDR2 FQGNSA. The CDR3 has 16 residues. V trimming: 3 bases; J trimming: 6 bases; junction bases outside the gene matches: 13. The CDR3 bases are TGTGCCAGCAGCTTGGGGACTGGCGGGAGAACCCAGACCCAGTACTTC. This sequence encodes CASSLGTGGRTQTQYF.

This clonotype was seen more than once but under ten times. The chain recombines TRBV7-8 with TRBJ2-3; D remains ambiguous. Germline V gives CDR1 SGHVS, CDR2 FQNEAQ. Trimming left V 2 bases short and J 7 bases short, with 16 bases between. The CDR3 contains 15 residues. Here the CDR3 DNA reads TGTGCCAGCAGCTTAAGAGGCCGGGCCGGGTATACGCAGTATTTT. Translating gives CASSLRGRAGYTQYF.

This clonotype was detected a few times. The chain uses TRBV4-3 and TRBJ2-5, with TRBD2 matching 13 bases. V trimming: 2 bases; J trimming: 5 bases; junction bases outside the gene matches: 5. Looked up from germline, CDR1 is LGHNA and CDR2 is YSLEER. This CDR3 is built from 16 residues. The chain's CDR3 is CASSQRLAGGEETQYF. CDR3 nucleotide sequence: TGCGCCAGCAGCCAAAGACTAGCGGGAGGAGAGGAGACCCAGTACTTC.

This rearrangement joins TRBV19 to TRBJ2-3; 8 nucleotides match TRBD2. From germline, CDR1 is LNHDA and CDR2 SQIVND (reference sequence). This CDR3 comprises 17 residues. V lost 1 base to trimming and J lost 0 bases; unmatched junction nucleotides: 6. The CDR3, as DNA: TGTGCCAGTAGTATAGGGACTAGCAGTGCTAGCACAGATACGCAGTATTTT. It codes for CASSIGTSSASTDTQYF.

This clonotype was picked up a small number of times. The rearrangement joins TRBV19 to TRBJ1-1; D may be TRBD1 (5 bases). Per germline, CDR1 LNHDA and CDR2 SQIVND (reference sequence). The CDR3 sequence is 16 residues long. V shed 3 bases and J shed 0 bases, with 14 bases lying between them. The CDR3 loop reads CASSMGQSLMNTEAFF. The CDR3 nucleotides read TGTGCCAGTAGTATGGGGCAGAGCTTGATGAACACTGAAGCTTTCTTT.